Shown below are 32 T cell receptor beta chains from a single sample sequenced in a study of cytomegalovirus exposure and HLA in healthy donors. 60 Vbeta and 13 Jbeta primers were used in PCR. Sequencing used immunoSEQ multiplex PCR; TCRdb keeps in-frame clones, though not all of them. The table includes under 200,000 clones, roughly 80% detected once. Sequenced sample: PBMCs. The source is a man between 35 and 55 years old in good health and CMV-seronegative.

V is TRBV7-2 and J is TRBJ2-5; 10 nucleotides agree with TRBD2. Germline values: CDR1 SGHTA, CDR2 FQGNSA. The CDR3 is made up of 17 amino acids. V shed 2 bases and J 7 bases; nucleotides not matched to a gene: 13. CDR3 region: CASSLLAGVLVQGTQYF. CDR3 bases: TGTGCCAGCAGCTTACTAGCGGGGGTCCTCGTGCAGGGGACCCAGTACTTC.

The chain is built from TRBV19 and TRBJ2-5; 8 bases agree with TRBD2. From germline, CDR1 is LNHDA and CDR2 SQIVND (reference sequence). The trim removed 4 bases at V and 0 bases at J, leaving 13 bases unmatched. The CDR3 totals 18 residues. CDR3 sequence (DNA): TGTGCCAGTAGTAAGGCCCTCTCGGGGGGGGGAAACCAAGAGACCCAGTACTTC. As protein: CASSKALSGGGNQETQYF.

The CDR3 sequence: CASSWTGGAGELFF. The CDR3 region has the DNA TGTGCCAGCAGTTGGACAGGGGGTGCCGGGGAGCTGTTTTTT. V is TRBV27 and J is TRBJ2-2, with 10 bases fitting TRBD1. Germline-derived CDR1 and CDR2 are MNHEY and SMNVEV (reference sequence). The trim removed 4 bases at V and 6 bases at J, leaving 2 bases unmatched. The CDR3 sequence is 14 residues long.

V usage is TRBV6-4 and J usage is TRBJ1-1; the match to TRBD1 covers 10 bases. Germline loops: CDR1 MRHNA, CDR2 SNTAGT. There are 14 residues in the CDR3. The trim removed 3 bases at V and 10 bases at J, leaving 8 bases unmatched. CDR3 residues: CASSEGQGGVGAFF. In DNA form, the CDR3 reads TGTGCCAGCAGTGAAGGACAGGGGGGAGTTGGAGCTTTCTTT.

The CDR3 DNA is TGTGCCACCAGCAGAGACCAAGACAGGGGCCCCACAGATACGCAGTATTTT. As protein: CATSRDQDRGPTDTQYF. This chain uses TRBV15 with TRBJ2-3; 8 bases fit TRBD1. This CDR3 contains 17 residues. CDR1 is LNHNV, CDR2 YYDKDF, per germline (reference sequence). Trimming at V came to 0 bases and at J to 2 bases, leaving 7 bases not matched to a gene.

CDR3 in amino acids: CASKTGSQPQHF. The CDR3 DNA reads TGTGCCAGCAAAACAGGGAGTCAGCCCCAGCATTTT. The rearrangement links TRBV28 to TRBJ1-5; the D gene is possibly TRBD1 (6 bases). The CDR3 covers 12 residues. The V end was cut by 7 bases, the J end by 6 bases, with 10 bases between. Germline assignment: CDR1 MDHEN and CDR2 SYDVKM.

This clone was seen just once. Germline and junction disagree at one end, which may indicate a read error. The rearrangement joins TRBV6-1 to TRBJ2-7, with a weak D call TRBD1 (6 bases). The germline V gene has CDR1 MNHNS and CDR2 SASEGT. This CDR3 region has 12 residues. CDR3 sequence reads: CASLDSSCEQYF. The CDR3 DNA sequence: TGTGCCAGCTTGGACAGCTCCTGCGAGCAGTACTTC.

V gene TRBV6-6 combines with J gene TRBJ2-7; 7 nucleotides agree with TRBD1. Per the germline V gene, CDR1 is MNHNY and CDR2 is SVGAGI (reference sequence). Losses at the gene ends were 6 bases for V and 2 bases for J; bases not matched to a gene: 7. CDR3 length equals 14 residues. This chain's CDR3 is CASSITTGAYEQYF. CDR3 coding DNA: TGTGCCAGCAGCATTACTACAGGGGCCTACGAGCAGTACTTC.

Of note for this clone: At one end the junction does not follow the germline gene, possibly because of a read error. The chain recombines TRBV7-7 with TRBJ2-3, with TRBD2 matching over 7 bases. The CDR3 is made up of 15 amino acids. Germline loops: CDR1 SSHAT, CDR2 FNYEAQ (reference sequence). The CDR3 nucleotides read TGTGCTAGCAGCTTAGGCGTCGGGGGGACAGATACGCAGTATTTT. Its translation is CASSLGVGGTDTQYF.

This clone was seen just once. V is TRBV9 and J is TRBJ2-2; D is perhaps TRBD1 (6 bases). Germline CDR1 reads SGDLS; CDR2 reads YYNGEE. V shed 0 bases and J shed 1 base, with 7 bases lying between them. The CDR3 spans 15 residues. CDR3 residues: CASSVVGGNTGELFF. DNA of the CDR3: TGTGCCAGCAGCGTAGTAGGGGGGAACACCGGGGAGCTGTTTTTT.

This clone was picked up a small number of times. The chain employs TRBV5-1 and TRBJ2-6; perhaps TRBD2 as D (6 bases). Trimming removed 1 base at V and 0 bases at J, with 14 bases between. The germline V gene has CDR1 SGHRS and CDR2 YFSETQ. This CDR3 is 18 amino acids long. The CDR3 DNA reads TGCGCCAGCAGCTTGAAAATGGGACTGCACTCTGGGGCCAACGTCCTGACTTTC. Its protein product is CASSLKMGLHSGANVLTF.

V is TRBV25-1 and J is TRBJ1-1, with D perhaps matching TRBD1 (6 bases). From germline, CDR1 is MGHDK and CDR2 SYGVNS. The CDR3 spans 14 residues. Trimming pared 1 base from V and 7 bases from J, leaving 13 bases between. The CDR3: CASSEWGKGGEAFF. In DNA, the CDR3 is TGTGCCAGCAGTGAATGGGGCAAAGGGGGTGAAGCTTTCTTT.

The chain links TRBV30 to TRBJ2-1; no clear D gene. Germline assignment: CDR1 GTSNPN and CDR2 SVGIG (reference sequence). The CDR3 sequence is 13 residues long. V was cut by 0 bases and J by 4 bases, with 7 bases left in between. CDR3 in amino acids: CAWSVSRYNEQFF. CDR3 DNA sequence: TGTGCCTGGAGTGTCTCACGGTACAATGAGCAGTTCTTC.

The chain has TRBV9 and TRBJ2-1; 7 positions agree with TRBD1. V lost 3 bases to trimming and J lost 9 bases; unmatched junction nucleotides: 9. The CDR3 length is 14 residues. The germline V gene has CDR1 SGDLS and CDR2 YYNGEE. The CDR3 DNA sequence: TGTGCCAGCAGCGCCACGACAGGGTACGGTGAGCAGTTCTTC. Amino acid sequence: CASSATTGYGEQFF.

CDR3 nucleotides: TGTGCCAGCAGCTCCAGGGGGAGGCCCACTGAAGCTTTCTTT. This encodes CASSSRGRPTEAFF. The V and J genes are TRBV5-6 and TRBJ1-1, with 7 bases lining up with TRBD1. This CDR3 contains 14 residues. CDR1 SGHDT and CDR2 YYEEEE come from the germline V gene. With 3 bases clipped from V and 4 bases from J, the junction kept 6 bases outside the gene matches.

The chain uses TRBV10-1 and TRBJ2-5, with 9 bases identical to TRBD1. CDR1 WNHNN and CDR2 SYGVQD come from the germline V gene (reference sequence). The CDR3 totals 14 residues. The V segment lost 2 bases and the J segment 5 bases; nucleotides outside the gene matches: 3. CDR3 sequence: CASSEGTGRETQYF. CDR3 DNA sequence: TGCGCCAGCAGTGAGGGGACAGGGAGGGAGACCCAGTACTTC.

The chain carries TRBV7-8 and TRBJ2-7, with 7 positions matching TRBD1. The germline V gene encodes CDR1 SGHVS and CDR2 FQNEAQ. Trimming removed 0 bases from V and 4 bases from J; junction bases left unmatched: 9. The CDR3 consists of 16 residues. Here the CDR3 DNA reads TGTGCCAGCAGCTTAGCCCCTTCGACAGGGAAATACGAGCAGTACTTC. Translation gives CASSLAPSTGKYEQYF.

This clone was detected only a few times. The rearrangement links TRBV7-9 to TRBJ2-3; 7 bases fit TRBD2. The ends lost 5 bases at V and 6 bases at J; junction bases unmatched: 8. The CDR3 is made up of 14 amino acids. The germline V gene encodes CDR1 SEHNR and CDR2 FQNEAQ (reference sequence). The CDR3 loop reads CASSPPQLADTQYF. The CDR3 DNA reads TGTGCCAGCAGCCCGCCCCAACTAGCGGATACGCAGTATTTT.

This sequence joins TRBV6-5 and TRBJ1-1, with a possible D match to TRBD1 (6 bases). Germline-derived CDR1 and CDR2 are MNHEY and SVGAGI. The CDR3 is 16 residues long. V shed 2 bases and J shed 6 bases, with 19 bases lying between them. The CDR3 is CASSYRHLGGGPEAFF. The CDR3 DNA is TGTGCCAGCAGTTACAGACACCTAGGGGGGGGCCCTGAAGCTTTCTTT.

This clone was found once. The rearrangement links TRBV11-2 to TRBJ1-1, with TRBD1 identical over 7 bases. J lost 3 bases, V lost 2 bases, and 6 bases had no gene match. The CDR3 is 15 residues long. The germline CDR1 and CDR2 sequences are SGHAT and FQNNGV. CDR3 sequence reads: CASSLRQGGDTEAFF. The CDR3 DNA sequence: TGTGCCAGCAGCTTACGACAGGGTGGGGACACTGAAGCTTTCTTT.

This clone was seen only a few times. The chain employs TRBV14 and TRBJ2-3; 10 bases fit TRBD1. CDR3 size: 17 residues. Germline V gene data show CDR1 as SGHDN and CDR2 as FVKESK. The trim removed 4 bases at V and 1 base at J, leaving 8 bases unmatched. The CDR3 region is CASSRAWTGGGTDTQYF. CDR3 nucleotides: TGTGCCAGCAGCCGTGCTTGGACAGGGGGAGGCACAGATACGCAGTATTTT.

This rearrangement joins TRBV27 to TRBJ1-5; a weak D match, TRBD1 (6 bases). The V end was cut by 6 bases, the J end by 3 bases, with 15 bases between. This CDR3 is 15 amino acids long. The germline V gene has CDR1 MNHEY and CDR2 SMNVEV (reference sequence). The CDR3 region is CASSTNGGLNQPQHF. In DNA form, the CDR3 reads TGTGCCAGCAGCACCAATGGGGGCCTCAATCAGCCCCAGCATTTT.

The chain is built from TRBV14 and TRBJ1-1; TRBD1 matches 8 bases. The junction had 17 bases not matched to a gene; V was cut back by 4 bases and J by 1 base. This CDR3 has 19 amino acids. Per germline, CDR1 SGHDN and CDR2 FVKESK. Here the CDR3 DNA reads TGTGCCAGCAGCCCAAAGACCGGGACAGGTCCCCTTCGGAACACTGAAGCTTTCTTT. Translated, it gives CASSPKTGTGPLRNTEAFF.

This rearrangement joins TRBV6-4 to TRBJ1-2; D ambiguous. V dropped 6 bases and J dropped 4 bases, with 15 bases sitting between them. The germline CDR1 and CDR2 sequences are MRHNA and SNTAGT. CDR3 size: 14 residues. CDR3 amino acids: CASRPGESLYGYTF. The CDR3 nucleotides are TGTGCCAGCAGACCAGGTGAATCCCTCTATGGCTACACCTTC.

J is TRBJ1-1 and V is TRBV9, with 8 bases lining up with TRBD1. The germline CDR1 and CDR2 sequences are SGDLS and YYNGEE. The CDR3 contains 14 residues. With V trimmed by 2 bases and J by 4 bases, 4 bases remained unmatched. This CDR3 reads CASSVQGASTEAFF. Here the CDR3 DNA reads TGTGCCAGCAGCGTGCAGGGGGCCTCCACTGAAGCTTTCTTT.

This chain connects TRBV7-8 to TRBJ2-7; the D gene is possibly TRBD1 (5 bases). Germline CDR1 is SGHVS and CDR2 is FQNEAQ. V was cut by 5 bases and J by 3 bases, with 11 bases left in between. The CDR3 spans 13 residues. The CDR3 loop is CASSHLTDYEQYF. The CDR3 bases are TGTGCCAGCAGCCATTTGACAGACTACGAGCAGTACTTC.

A word on this clone: Mismatch with germline at one junction end may stem from a read error. The rearrangement joins TRBV7-9 to TRBJ1-5; D uncertain. Germline V gives CDR1 SEHNR, CDR2 FQNEAQ (reference sequence). The length of the CDR3 is 15 residues. CDR3 loop: CSSSAAPLGSQPQHF. The DNA for the CDR3 is TGTTCCAGCAGCGCGGCCCCTCTCGGCAGTCAGCCCCAGCATTTT.

J is TRBJ2-7 and V is TRBV27; 9 bases map to TRBD1. From germline, CDR1 is MNHEY and CDR2 SMNVEV (reference sequence). Trimming at V came to 2 bases and at J to 2 bases, leaving 4 bases not matched to a gene. The CDR3 contains 15 residues. The CDR3 sequence is CASSLGTGRPYEQYF. The CDR3 region has the DNA TGTGCCAGCAGTTTAGGGACAGGGCGCCCCTACGAGCAGTACTTC.

The table lists this clone with a count of one. The V gene is TRBV11-3, the J gene TRBJ1-3; TRBD1 agrees at 7 bases. V gave up 4 bases and J gave up 1 base; unmatched junction bases: 1. CDR1 and CDR2 (germline): SGHNT, YENEEA. The CDR3 length is 14 residues. The chain's CDR3 is CASSSTGSGNTIYF. CDR3 sequence (DNA): TGTGCCAGCAGCTCGACAGGGTCTGGAAACACCATATATTTT. Drawing the rest from reference TRBV11-3 and TRBJ1-3, the complete variable domain is EAGVVQSPRYKIIEKKQPVAFWCNPISGHNTLYWYLQNLGQGPELLIRYENEEAVDDSQLPKDRFSAERLKGVDSTLKIQPAELGDSAVYLCASSSTGSGNTIYFGEGSWLTVV.

Comments on this clone: Other DNA sequences in this specimen translate into the identical CDR3. V is TRBV18 and J is TRBJ1-5; D not certain. V lost 2 bases and J 4 bases, leaving 6 bases between the germline ends. The CDR3 is 13 residues long. Per germline, CDR1 KGHSH and CDR2 LQKENI. The CDR3 coding sequence is TGTGCCAGCTCACCAACGGGGAATCAGCCCCAGCATTTT. Its protein is CASSPTGNQPQHF.

The chain carries TRBV2 and TRBJ2-3; TRBD2 agrees at 8 bases. Germline CDR1 reads SNHLY; CDR2 reads FYNNEI. Trimming at V came to 6 bases and at J to 1 base, leaving 3 bases not matched to a gene. The length of the CDR3 is 14 residues. CDR3 in amino acids: CASRKAGGTDTQYF. CDR3 DNA sequence: TGTGCCAGCAGGAAAGCGGGGGGCACAGATACGCAGTATTTT.

This sequence joins TRBV5-1 and TRBJ1-4, with TRBD1 as a possible D gene (6 bases). This CDR3 region has 16 residues. Germline lookup yields CDR1 SGHRS and CDR2 YFSETQ. Trimming pared 2 bases from V and 4 bases from J, leaving 15 bases between. The CDR3 region is CASSFTVGGSNEKLFF. As DNA, the CDR3 is TGCGCCAGCAGCTTTACGGTAGGGGGAAGTAATGAAAAACTGTTTTTT.